The 28 T cell receptor beta chains below were found in one sample sequenced in a study of blood T cell repertoires in COVID-19. Produced via immunoSEQ multiplex PCR; TCRdb's table is partial and in-frame only. The data hold fewer than 250,000 clones, with less than 90% observed a single time. Sequencing was carried out using peripheral blood. The receptors originated from a man aged 25-45 years with acute or convalescent COVID-19.

The chain joins TRBV5-4 to TRBJ2-3, with 7 bases that match TRBD1. This CDR3 spans 16 amino acids. Germline-derived CDR1 and CDR2 are SGHNT and YYREEE (reference sequence). V gave up 4 bases and J gave up 6 bases; unmatched junction bases: 14. CDR3 coding DNA: TGTGCCAGCAGCCAGGACAGGCGCGTCGCATACGATACGCAGTATTTT. Protein sequence: CASSQDRRVAYDTQYF.

This clone has just one count. The chain uses TRBV28 and TRBJ1-2; D not resolved. V lost 3 bases and J 2 bases, leaving 7 bases between the germline ends. The germline CDR1 and CDR2 sequences are MDHEN and SYDVKM. The CDR3 runs 13 residues. CDR3 region: CASSLIENYGYTF. CDR3 DNA: TGTGCCAGCAGTTTGATAGAGAACTATGGCTACACCTTC.

This chain joins TRBV6-4 and TRBJ1-1; D uncertain. The length of the CDR3 is 13 residues. The V end lost 4 bases, the J end lost 2 bases, and 8 bases lay between the germline ends. The V gene's germline CDR1 is MRHNA and CDR2 SNTAGT. This CDR3 is CASSVEENTEAFF. The CDR3 coding sequence is TGTGCCAGCAGTGTTGAGGAAAACACTGAAGCTTTCTTT.

This chain uses TRBV6-1 with TRBJ1-4, with 8 bases that match TRBD1. The CDR3 spans 14 residues. The trim removed 3 bases at V and 7 bases at J, leaving 4 bases unmatched. The germline V gene encodes CDR1 MNHNS and CDR2 SASEGT. The CDR3 protein is CASSEDRVREKLFF. The CDR3 coding sequence is TGTGCCAGCAGTGAGGACAGGGTTCGTGAAAAACTGTTTTTT.

The chain has TRBV2 and TRBJ1-3; 7 bases fit TRBD1. With V trimmed by 8 bases and J by 0 bases, 4 bases remained unmatched. The CDR3 is made up of 14 amino acids. From germline, CDR1 is SNHLY and CDR2 FYNNEI. The CDR3 reads CASLQGFSGNTIYF. DNA of the CDR3: TGTGCCAGCCTACAGGGGTTCTCTGGAAACACCATATATTTT.

This sequence joins TRBV12-5 and TRBJ2-2, with 8 bases that match TRBD1. The CDR3 is made up of 14 amino acids. V was clipped by 6 bases and J by 4 bases; unmatched bases: 4. Germline CDR1 LGHNT, CDR2 FRNRAP. The CDR3 DNA reads as TGTGCTAGTGGGCGGACAGGGCCCACCGGGGAGCTGTTTTTT. It codes for CASGRTGPTGELFF.

The chain has TRBV15 and TRBJ2-1; tentative D call: TRBD1 (5 bases). Germline assignment: CDR1 LNHNV and CDR2 YYDKDF (reference sequence). The CDR3 spans 15 residues. The ends were cut back, 3 bases at V and 5 bases at J, with 14 bases in the middle. Here the CDR3 reads CATSSPLQVNNEQFF. The CDR3 bases are TGTGCCACCAGCAGTCCGTTACAGGTTAACAATGAGCAGTTCTTC.

The gene calls are TRBV9 and TRBJ1-6; TRBD1 matches at 10 bases. The CDR3 has 15 residues. V shed 4 bases and J 4 bases; nucleotides not matched to a gene: 2. The germline V gene has CDR1 SGDLS and CDR2 YYNGEE. For the CDR3, the DNA is TGTGCCAGCAGCCGACAGGGGGCGTATAATTCACCCCTCCACTTT. It codes for CASSRQGAYNSPLHF.

CDR3 residues: CASREGQVYTEAFF. CDR3 coding DNA: TGCGCCAGCAGGGAGGGACAGGTATACACTGAAGCTTTCTTT. The chain joins TRBV5-1 to TRBJ1-1; 8 bases agree with TRBD1. The germline gives CDR1 SGHRS, CDR2 YFSETQ. V was clipped by 5 bases and J by 3 bases; unmatched bases: 6. The CDR3 covers 14 residues.

V and J are TRBV27 and TRBJ1-4; 12 bases agree with TRBD1. The CDR3 contains 16 residues. V was pared by 3 bases and J by 7 bases, with 6 bases of the junction left unmatched. Germline loops: CDR1 MNHEY, CDR2 SMNVEV (reference sequence). This CDR3 reads CASSLTGTGGVEKLFF. The CDR3 DNA follows: TGTGCCAGCAGTTTGACCGGGACAGGGGGCGTTGAAAAACTGTTTTTT.

The rearrangement links TRBV18 to TRBJ1-5, with a weak D call TRBD1 (6 bases). The CDR3 has 14 residues. Trimming removed 5 bases at V and 4 bases at J, with 12 bases between. Germline CDR1 and CDR2: KGHSH and LQKENI. CDR3 coding DNA: TGTGCCAGCTCAGTGGCAGGGACAAATCAGCCCCAGCATTTT. Its protein product is CASSVAGTNQPQHF.

This chain links TRBV7-9 with TRBJ1-2; 8 nucleotides match TRBD1. Germline V CDR1 and CDR2: SEHNR, FQNEAQ (reference sequence). This CDR3 spans 13 amino acids. V dropped 7 bases and J dropped 6; count of bases not matched to a gene: 7. CDR3 in amino acids: CASTTGQGNGYTF. In DNA, the CDR3 is TGTGCCAGCACCACAGGACAGGGCAATGGCTACACCTTC.

The V gene is TRBV4-1, the J gene TRBJ1-5, with a tentative D call TRBD1 (5 bases). The germline CDR1 and CDR2 sequences are MGHRA and YSYEKL. The ends were cut back, 0 bases at V and 5 bases at J, with 14 bases in the middle. This CDR3 contains 16 residues. The CDR3 loop is CASSQDMAGKYQPQHF. The CDR3, as DNA: TGCGCCAGCAGCCAAGATATGGCAGGGAAGTATCAGCCCCAGCATTTT.

The rearrangement joins TRBV12-5 to TRBJ1-6; TRBD1 matches at 9 bases. After removal of 6 bases from V and 7 bases from J, the junction contained 4 bases not matched to a gene. Germline CDR1 is LGHNT and CDR2 is FRNRAP. The CDR3 extends over 14 amino acids. CDR3 bases: TGTGCTAGTGGCCTAGGACAGGGGAATTCACCCCTCCACTTT. The encoded protein is CASGLGQGNSPLHF.

CDR3: CASSGPGIYNEQFF. The CDR3 DNA follows: TGTGCCAGTAGTGGGCCGGGAATCTACAATGAGCAGTTCTTC. The V call is TRBV19, the J call TRBJ2-1; tentatively, D is TRBD2 (5 bases). The CDR3 has 14 amino acids. V lost 5 bases and J 3 bases, leaving 11 bases between the germline ends. CDR1 and CDR2 (germline): LNHDA, SQIVND (reference sequence).

The chain combines TRBV28 with TRBJ2-7; tentatively, D is TRBD1 (5 bases). The V end lost 6 bases, the J end lost 3 bases, and 9 bases lay between the germline ends. CDR1 and CDR2 from the germline V gene are MDHEN and SYDVKM. The CDR3 contains 12 residues. DNA of the CDR3: TGTGCCAGCAGCCCCAGGGACTACGAGCAGTACTTC. Translating gives CASSPRDYEQYF.

This rearrangement joins TRBV6-1 to TRBJ2-5; perhaps TRBD1 as D (6 bases). The CDR3 totals 19 residues. V lost 0 bases and J lost 8, with 28 bases in between. Per the germline V gene, CDR1 is MNHNS and CDR2 is SASEGT. CDR3 protein: CASSEALRQWTVGINTQYF. CDR3 coding DNA: TGTGCCAGCAGTGAAGCGCTTCGACAATGGACAGTGGGGATAAATACCCAGTACTTC.

The chain has TRBV9 and TRBJ1-6; the D gene is possibly TRBD1 (5 bases). Germline CDR1 is SGDLS and CDR2 is YYNGEE. V was trimmed by 3 bases and J by 9 bases, leaving 16 bases between them. This CDR3 spans 15 amino acids. The CDR3 coding sequence is TGTGCCAGCAGCGCGGCGGGAGGGGAGAGTTCACCCCTCCACTTT. It is translated as CASSAAGGESSPLHF.

This chain joins TRBV5-6 and TRBJ1-2, with D tentatively TRBD1 (5 bases). Germline V gives CDR1 SGHDT, CDR2 YYEEEE. There are 14 residues in the CDR3. V was shortened by 2 bases and J by 5 bases, with 13 bases between the two germline ends. CDR3 residues: CASSLYGQLYGYTF. The CDR3 coding sequence is TGTGCCAGCAGCTTATATGGACAACTATATGGCTACACCTTC.

As for this clone: This sample also contains other DNA sequences that code for the same CDR3. The rearrangement joins TRBV9 to TRBJ2-6; no reliable D call. V was cut by 0 bases and J by 1 base, with 2 bases left in between. Germline CDR1 is SGDLS and CDR2 is YYNGEE. This CDR3 region has 14 residues. The CDR3 spells CASSVVSGANVLTF. The CDR3 DNA is TGTGCCAGCAGCGTAGTATCTGGGGCCAACGTCCTGACTTTC.

V and J are TRBV27 and TRBJ1-3; D might be TRBD1 (5 bases). V was shortened by 6 bases and J by 2 bases, with 11 bases between the two germline ends. Per the germline V gene, CDR1 is MNHEY and CDR2 is SMNVEV (reference sequence). CDR3 length equals 14 residues. CDR3 DNA sequence: TGTGCCAGCAGATGGGTACAGGCTGGAAACACCATATATTTT. This translates into CASRWVQAGNTIYF.

The V gene is TRBV30, the J gene TRBJ1-1, with a possible D match to TRBD1 (6 bases). There are 11 residues in the CDR3. Germline V lookup: CDR1 GTSNPN, CDR2 SVGIG (reference sequence). Trimming cost V 8 bases and J 10 bases, with 17 bases left between them. The CDR3 sequence is CAGSRGERAFF. The CDR3 coding sequence is TGTGCCGGGTCCAGGGGAGAGAGAGCTTTCTTT.

V is TRBV4-1 and J is TRBJ2-5; 7 nucleotides align to TRBD1. This CDR3 contains 17 residues. Germline loops: CDR1 MGHRA, CDR2 YSYEKL. The J segment lost 1 base and the V segment lost 4 bases, leaving 12 bases of the junction unmatched. This CDR3 is CASSLAAGTAVQETQYF. DNA of the CDR3: TGCGCCAGCAGCCTCGCCGCTGGGACAGCGGTCCAAGAGACCCAGTACTTC.

This sequence joins TRBV30 and TRBJ2-7; a possible D gene is TRBD1 (5 bases). Trimming removed 5 bases from V and 2 bases from J, with 7 bases in between. The CDR3 has 11 residues. Germline CDR1 is GTSNPN and CDR2 is SVGIG (reference sequence). The CDR3 DNA reads TGTGCCTGGGGACAAACCTACGAGCAGTACTTC. Translation: CAWGQTYEQYF.

The chain is built from TRBV4-2 and TRBJ1-1; 8 nucleotides match TRBD1. Losses at the gene ends were 0 bases for V and 11 bases for J; bases not matched to a gene: 8. This CDR3 is built from 14 residues. Germline assignment: CDR1 LGHNA and CDR2 YNFKEQ. The CDR3 region has the DNA TGTGCCAGCAGCCAAGATAGGCAGGGGGCGGGCGCTTTCTTT. This gives the protein CASSQDRQGAGAFF.

The gene calls are TRBV29-1 and TRBJ1-4; D call uncertain. V was trimmed by 7 bases and J by 1 base, leaving 10 bases between them. Germline V gene data show CDR1 as SQVTM and CDR2 as ANQGSEA. The CDR3 consists of 13 residues. CDR3 sequence reads: CSAKKRTNEKLFF. In DNA form, the CDR3 reads TGCAGCGCAAAAAAGCGAACTAATGAAAAACTGTTTTTT.

The CDR3 reads CASSPQRDRAFGYTF. CDR3 coding DNA: TGTGCCAGCAGCCCGCAGAGGGACAGGGCCTTCGGCTACACCTTC. The chain carries TRBV3-1 (or the pseudogene TRBV3-2) and TRBJ1-2; 9 positions match TRBD1. In germline, CDR1 is LGHDT, CDR2 YNNKEL (reference sequence). The CDR3 runs 15 residues. V gave up 4 bases and J gave up 8 bases; unmatched junction bases: 11.

The J gene is TRBJ1-1, the V gene TRBV6-2 or TRBV6-3; 7 bases align to TRBD1. Germline V lookup: CDR1 MNHEY, CDR2 SVGEGT. Trimming removed 6 bases from V and 0 bases from J; junction bases left unmatched: 10. This CDR3 contains 16 residues. The CDR3 DNA sequence: TGTGCCAGCAGCCACCGGGACAGAATGATGAACACTGAAGCTTTCTTT. Amino acid sequence: CASSHRDRMMNTEAFF.